This note documents a single T cell receptor (beta chain) sequence. Its antigen is unidentified. Here immunoSEQ multiplex PCR was the method, and the copy in TCRdb shows in-frame clones only, minus some. The table includes approximately 89,000 clones, under 80% detected once. The sample comes from a study of radiotherapy plus CTLA-4 blockade in lung cancer. Study-level points and caveats: An expansion of tumor-derived TCR clones occurred in blood after radiotherapy plus ipilimumab.

The CDR3 totals 12 residues. The V and J ends lost 4 bases and 3 bases respectively, with 7 bases between them. Germline values: CDR1 SQVTM, CDR2 ANQGSEA. V usage is TRBV29-1 and J usage is TRBJ2-1, with unresolved D. The sequences come from peripheral blood, collected from a patient treated with radiotherapy plus ipilimumab. This clonotype originated in a human donor with non-small cell lung cancer who had a partial response to radiotherapy plus ipilimumab. Some clones in this sample may be carry-over from other donors' samples. The CDR3 protein is CSVGAGYNEQFF. CDR3 coding DNA: TGCAGCGTTGGGGCAGGCTACAATGAGCAGTTCTTC.